The clone carrying this TCR beta chain was observed a handful of times. Its antigen is not identified. The source of the sample is a study of OX40 agonist ivuxolimab in advanced cancers. Overall study: Males comprised 70% to 90% of the group, whose mean age was approximately 60 years (range 23 to 79).

The junction had 9 bases not matched to a gene; V was cut back by 2 bases and J by 6 bases. The CDR3 loop spans 15 amino acids. CDR1 is MGHRA, CDR2 YSYEKL, per germline. Study conclusions and caveats: On average, CD8+ T cells showed a greater number of expanded clones than CD4+. Antigen specificity remained undetermined for the expanded peripheral T cells.

Repertoires were generated with immunoSEQ multiplex PCR, while TCRdb's copy carries only in-frame clones and drops some. Of 72,000 or so clones in the sample, nearly 90% were seen once. The material sequenced was CD4+ or CD8+ T cells sorted from blood, taken in a trial of the OX40 agonist ivuxolimab. The J gene is TRBJ2-5, the V gene TRBV4-1; 7 bases fit TRBD2. The origin of this receptor is an adult with an advanced solid tumor such as melanoma, head and neck, liver or kidney cancer. CDR3 loop: CASSQTGLPLQTQYF. DNA for the CDR3: TGCGCCAGCAGCCAAACGGGACTACCCCTCCAGACCCAGTACTTC.